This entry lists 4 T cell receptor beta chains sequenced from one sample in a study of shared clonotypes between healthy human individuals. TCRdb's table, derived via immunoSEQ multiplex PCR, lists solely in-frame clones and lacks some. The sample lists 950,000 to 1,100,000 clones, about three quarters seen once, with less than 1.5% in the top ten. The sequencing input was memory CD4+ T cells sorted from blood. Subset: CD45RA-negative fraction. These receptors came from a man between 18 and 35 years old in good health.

The CDR3 loop is CASSPSWGTGELFF. In nucleotides, the CDR3 is TGTGCCAGCAGCCCCTCTTGGGGAACCGGGGAGCTGTTTTTT. The rearrangement links TRBV6-4 to TRBJ2-2; no clear D. Trimming pared 6 bases from V and 5 bases from J, leaving 13 bases between. The CDR3 has 14 residues. CDR1 and CDR2 (germline): MRHNA, SNTAGT.

CDR3 DNA sequence: TGTGCCACCAGCAGAGATTCGAGGGGCGGGGAGACCCAGTACTTC. Its translation is CATSRDSRGGETQYF. The chain uses TRBV15 and TRBJ2-5; D tentatively fits TRBD1 or TRBD2 (5 bases each). Germline V gives CDR1 LNHNV, CDR2 YYDKDF (reference sequence). Trimming pared 0 bases from V and 5 bases from J, leaving 13 bases between. The CDR3 is 15 amino acids.

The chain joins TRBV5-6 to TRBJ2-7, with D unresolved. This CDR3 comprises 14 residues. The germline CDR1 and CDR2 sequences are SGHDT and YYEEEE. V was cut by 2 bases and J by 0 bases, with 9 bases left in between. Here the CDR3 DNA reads TGTGCCAGCAGCTTCAGATACAGCTCCTACGAGCAGTACTTC. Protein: CASSFRYSSYEQYF.

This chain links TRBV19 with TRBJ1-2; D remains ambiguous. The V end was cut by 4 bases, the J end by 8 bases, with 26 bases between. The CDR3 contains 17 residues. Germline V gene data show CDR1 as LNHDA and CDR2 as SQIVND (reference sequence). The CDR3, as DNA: TGTGCCAGTAGTAGGGCGGGCAGCGTGAAGGGAGGAAGCGGCTACACCTTC. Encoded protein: CASSRAGSVKGGSGYTF.